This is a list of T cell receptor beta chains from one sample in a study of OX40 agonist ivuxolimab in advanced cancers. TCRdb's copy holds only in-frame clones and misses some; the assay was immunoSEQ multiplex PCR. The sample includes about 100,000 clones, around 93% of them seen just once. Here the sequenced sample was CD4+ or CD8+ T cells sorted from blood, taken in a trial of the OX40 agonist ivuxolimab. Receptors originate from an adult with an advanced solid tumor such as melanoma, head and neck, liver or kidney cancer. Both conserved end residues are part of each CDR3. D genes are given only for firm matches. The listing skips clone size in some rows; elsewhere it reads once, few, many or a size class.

cdr3_nt: TGCGCCAGCAGCTTGGGCGGGGATTTCACAGATACGCAGTATTTT
cdr3_aa: CASSLGGDFTDTQYF
d_call: .
v_call: TRBV5-1
j_call: TRBJ2-3
clone_size: once

cdr3_nt: TGTGCCAGCAGTGAAGCGTTGAGGGTCACTGAAGCTTTCTTT
cdr3_aa: CASSEALRVTEAFF
d_call: .
v_call: TRBV6-1
j_call: TRBJ1-1
clone_size: .

cdr3_nt: TGTGCCAGCAATGGTGGGGGGGCCTACAATGAGCAGTTCTTC
cdr3_aa: CASNGGGAYNEQFF
d_call: TRBD2
v_call: TRBV9
j_call: TRBJ2-1
clone_size: .

cdr3_nt: TGTGCCAGCTCAATAGGCAGTTACAATGAGCAGTTCTTC
cdr3_aa: CASSIGSYNEQFF
d_call: .
v_call: TRBV18
j_call: TRBJ2-1
clone_size: .

cdr3_nt: TGTGCCAGCTCACCAACCGAGGTGGAGACCCAGTACTTC
cdr3_aa: CASSPTEVETQYF
d_call: .
v_call: TRBV18
j_call: TRBJ2-5
clone_size: .

cdr3_nt: TGTGCCAGCAGTGAAACTAGCGGGAGTCTGTGGGAGCAGTACTTC
cdr3_aa: CASSETSGSLWEQYF
d_call: TRBD2
v_call: TRBV6-1
j_call: TRBJ2-7
clone_size: .

cdr3_nt: TGTGCCTGGAGTGGGACAGTGTTGGTCGCGGACTATGGCTACACCTTC
cdr3_aa: CAWSGTVLVADYGYTF
d_call: .
v_call: TRBV30
j_call: TRBJ1-2
clone_size: once

cdr3_nt: TGTGCCAGCAGTTTCAGGGAGACCTCCTACGAGCAGTACTTC
cdr3_aa: CASSFRETSYEQYF
d_call: .
v_call: TRBV6-1
j_call: TRBJ2-7
clone_size: once

cdr3_nt: TGTGCCAGCAGCGGAACCGCTATCTTTGGAAACACCATATATTTT
cdr3_aa: CASSGTAIFGNTIYF
d_call: .
v_call: TRBV9
j_call: TRBJ1-3
clone_size: .

cdr3_nt: TGTGCCAGCAGCCTGGGACTAGCGACACAAGAGACCCAGTACTTC
cdr3_aa: CASSLGLATQETQYF
d_call: TRBD2
v_call: TRBV7-2
j_call: TRBJ2-5
clone_size: .

cdr3_nt: TGTGCCAGCTCACCACCGGGACCGAAAAATGAAAAACTGTTTTTT
cdr3_aa: CASSPPGPKNEKLFF
d_call: .
v_call: TRBV18
j_call: TRBJ1-4
clone_size: .